The 2 T cell receptor beta chains given below trace back to one sample, sequenced in a study of blood T cell repertoires in COVID-19. The protocol was immunoSEQ multiplex PCR, while the TCRdb copy is restricted to in-frame clones and leaves out a portion. The sample contains 150,000 to 200,000 clones, around 82% of which appear only once. Sequencing was performed on peripheral blood. The receptors were gathered from a human donor with acute or convalescent COVID-19. The donor label of this sample is uncertain.

This clone was detected a few times. This chain links TRBV2 with TRBJ2-7, with a weak D call TRBD2 (5 bases). CDR3 size: 14 residues. Germline V gene sequence: CDR1 SNHLY, CDR2 FYNNEI. V shed 2 bases and J shed 0 bases, with 8 bases lying between them. CDR3 sequence: CASSERRSSYEQYF. CDR3 in DNA: TGTGCCAGCAGTGAACGGAGGAGCTCCTACGAGCAGTACTTC.

The chain carries TRBV12-3 or TRBV12-4 and TRBJ1-2; 9 positions match TRBD1. CDR3 length: 13 residues. V trimming: 4 bases; J trimming: 9 bases; junction bases outside the gene matches: 6. The CDR3: CASSYRDRDSYTF. The CDR3, as DNA: TGTGCCAGCAGTTACCGGGACAGGGACAGCTACACCTTC.